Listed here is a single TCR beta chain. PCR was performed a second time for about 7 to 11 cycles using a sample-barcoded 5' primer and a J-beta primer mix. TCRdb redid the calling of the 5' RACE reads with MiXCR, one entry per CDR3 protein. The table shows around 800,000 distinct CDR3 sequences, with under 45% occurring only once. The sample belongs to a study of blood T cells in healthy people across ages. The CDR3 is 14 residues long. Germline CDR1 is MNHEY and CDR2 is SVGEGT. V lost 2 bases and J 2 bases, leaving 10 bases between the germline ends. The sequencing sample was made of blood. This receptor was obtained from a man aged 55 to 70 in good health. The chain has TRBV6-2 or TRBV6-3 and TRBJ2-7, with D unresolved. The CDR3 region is CASSYVGSAYEQYF. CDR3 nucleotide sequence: TGTGCCAGCAGTTACGTGGGTTCAGCCTACGAGCAGTACTTC.